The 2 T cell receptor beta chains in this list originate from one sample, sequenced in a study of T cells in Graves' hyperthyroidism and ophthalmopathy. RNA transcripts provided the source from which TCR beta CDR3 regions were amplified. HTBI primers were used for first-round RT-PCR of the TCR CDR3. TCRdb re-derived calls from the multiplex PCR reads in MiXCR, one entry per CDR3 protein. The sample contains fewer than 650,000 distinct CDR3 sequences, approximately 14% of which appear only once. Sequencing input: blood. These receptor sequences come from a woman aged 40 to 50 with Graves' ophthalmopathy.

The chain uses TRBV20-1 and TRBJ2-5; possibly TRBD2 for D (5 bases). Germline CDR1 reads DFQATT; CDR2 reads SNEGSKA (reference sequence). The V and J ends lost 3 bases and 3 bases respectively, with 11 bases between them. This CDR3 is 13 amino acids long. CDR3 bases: TGCAGTGCTAGGTTCGGGGTCAAAGAGACCCAGTACTTC. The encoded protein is CSARFGVKETQYF.

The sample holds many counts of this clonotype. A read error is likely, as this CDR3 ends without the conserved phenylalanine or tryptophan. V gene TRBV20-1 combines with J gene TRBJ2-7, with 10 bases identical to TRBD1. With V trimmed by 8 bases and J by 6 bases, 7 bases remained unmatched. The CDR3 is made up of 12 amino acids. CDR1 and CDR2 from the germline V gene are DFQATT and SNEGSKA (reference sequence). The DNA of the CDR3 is TGCAGTCCGACCGGACAGGGGGGCGAGCAGTACCTC. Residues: CSPTGQGGEQYL.